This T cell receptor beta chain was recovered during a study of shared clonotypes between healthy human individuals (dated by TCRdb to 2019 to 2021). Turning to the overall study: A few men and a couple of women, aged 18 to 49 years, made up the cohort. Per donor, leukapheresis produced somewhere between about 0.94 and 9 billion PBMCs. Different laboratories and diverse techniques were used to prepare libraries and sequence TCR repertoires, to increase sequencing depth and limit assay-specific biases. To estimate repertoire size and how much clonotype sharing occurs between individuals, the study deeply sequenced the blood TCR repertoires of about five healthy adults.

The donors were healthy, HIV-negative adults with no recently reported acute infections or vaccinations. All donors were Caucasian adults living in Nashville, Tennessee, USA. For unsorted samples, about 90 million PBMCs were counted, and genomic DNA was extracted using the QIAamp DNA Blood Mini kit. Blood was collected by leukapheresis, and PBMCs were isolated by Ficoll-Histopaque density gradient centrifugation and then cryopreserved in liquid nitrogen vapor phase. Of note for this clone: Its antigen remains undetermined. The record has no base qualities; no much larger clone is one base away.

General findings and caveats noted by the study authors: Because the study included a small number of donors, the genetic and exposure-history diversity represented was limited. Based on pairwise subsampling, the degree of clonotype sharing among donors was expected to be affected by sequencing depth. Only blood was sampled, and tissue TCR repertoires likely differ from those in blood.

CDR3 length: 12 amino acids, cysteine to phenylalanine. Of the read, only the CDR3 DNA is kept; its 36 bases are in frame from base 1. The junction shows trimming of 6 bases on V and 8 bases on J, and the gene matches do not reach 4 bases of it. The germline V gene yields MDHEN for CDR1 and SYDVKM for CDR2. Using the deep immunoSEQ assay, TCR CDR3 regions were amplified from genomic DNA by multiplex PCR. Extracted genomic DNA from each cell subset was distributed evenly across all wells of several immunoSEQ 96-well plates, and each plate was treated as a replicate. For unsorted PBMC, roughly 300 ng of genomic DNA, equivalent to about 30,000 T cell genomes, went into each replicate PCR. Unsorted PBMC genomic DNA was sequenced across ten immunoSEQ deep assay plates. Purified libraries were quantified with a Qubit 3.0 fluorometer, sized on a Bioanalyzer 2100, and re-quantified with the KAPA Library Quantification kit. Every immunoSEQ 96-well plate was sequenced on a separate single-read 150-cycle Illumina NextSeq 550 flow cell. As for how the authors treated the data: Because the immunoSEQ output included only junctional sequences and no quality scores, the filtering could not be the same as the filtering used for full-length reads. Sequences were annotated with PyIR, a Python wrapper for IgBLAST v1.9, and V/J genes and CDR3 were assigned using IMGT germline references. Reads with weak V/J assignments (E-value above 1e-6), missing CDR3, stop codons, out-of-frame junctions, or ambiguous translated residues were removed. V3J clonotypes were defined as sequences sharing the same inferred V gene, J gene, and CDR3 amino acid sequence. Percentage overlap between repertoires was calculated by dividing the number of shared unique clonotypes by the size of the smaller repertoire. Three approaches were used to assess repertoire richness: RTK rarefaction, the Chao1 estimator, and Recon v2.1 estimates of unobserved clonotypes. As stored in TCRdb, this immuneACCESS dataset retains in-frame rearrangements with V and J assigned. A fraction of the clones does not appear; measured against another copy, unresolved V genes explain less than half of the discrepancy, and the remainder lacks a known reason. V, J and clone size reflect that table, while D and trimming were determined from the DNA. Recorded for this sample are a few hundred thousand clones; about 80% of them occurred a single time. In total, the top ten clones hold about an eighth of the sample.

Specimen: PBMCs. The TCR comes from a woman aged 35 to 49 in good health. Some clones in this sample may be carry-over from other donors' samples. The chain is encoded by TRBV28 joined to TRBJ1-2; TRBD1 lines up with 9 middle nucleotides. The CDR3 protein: CASRGDRDGYTF. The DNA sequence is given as TGTGCCAGCAGAGGGGACAGGGACGGCTACACCTTC.